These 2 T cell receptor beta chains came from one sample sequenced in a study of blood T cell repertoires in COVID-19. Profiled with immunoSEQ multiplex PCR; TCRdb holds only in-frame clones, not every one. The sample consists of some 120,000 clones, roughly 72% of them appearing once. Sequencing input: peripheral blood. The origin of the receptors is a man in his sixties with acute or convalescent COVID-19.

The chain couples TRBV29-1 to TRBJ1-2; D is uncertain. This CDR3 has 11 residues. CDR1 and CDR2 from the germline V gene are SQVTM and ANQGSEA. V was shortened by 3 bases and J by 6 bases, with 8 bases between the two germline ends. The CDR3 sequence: CSVDRENGYTF. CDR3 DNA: TGCAGCGTTGATAGGGAGAATGGCTACACCTTC.

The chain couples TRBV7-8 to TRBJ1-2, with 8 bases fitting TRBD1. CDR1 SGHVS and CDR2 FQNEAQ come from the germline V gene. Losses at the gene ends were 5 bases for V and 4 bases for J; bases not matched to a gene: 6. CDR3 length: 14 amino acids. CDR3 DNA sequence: TGTGCCAGCAGCCCTGGACAGGGAGGCTATGGCTACACCTTC. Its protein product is CASSPGQGGYGYTF.